Included here is one T cell receptor beta chain sequence, with context. This sample is drawn from a study of blood T cell repertoires in COVID-19. Study-level information: Acute-phase and convalescent COVID-19 samples originated in the United States, Italy and Spain. The cDNA or gDNA used as material had been derived from T cells, B-cell-depleted T cells, or PBMCs.

Germline CDR1 MDHEN, CDR2 SYDVKM. The junction had 10 bases not matched to a gene; V was cut back by 6 bases and J by 4 bases. The length of the CDR3 is 15 residues. Original methodology: By means of reference gene primer amplification, nucleated cell counts were estimated. The data were produced by immunoSEQ multiplex PCR, yet TCRdb's version contains in-frame clones alone and is incomplete. V, J and clone size are taken as reported in that table, and D and trimming were inferred from the DNA itself. In the table there are under 300,000 clones, 90% of which are singletons. One Seattle source followed patients from active infection through their disease course.

Material for sequencing was peripheral blood. This chain uses TRBV28 with TRBJ2-5, with 8 bases lining up with TRBD1. This sequence was found in a woman aged 55-69 years with COVID-19, enrolled during active disease. CDR3 in amino acids: CASSLSGQGGETQYF. CDR3 coding DNA: TGTGCCAGCAGCCTTTCCGGACAGGGTGGAGAGACCCAGTACTTC.